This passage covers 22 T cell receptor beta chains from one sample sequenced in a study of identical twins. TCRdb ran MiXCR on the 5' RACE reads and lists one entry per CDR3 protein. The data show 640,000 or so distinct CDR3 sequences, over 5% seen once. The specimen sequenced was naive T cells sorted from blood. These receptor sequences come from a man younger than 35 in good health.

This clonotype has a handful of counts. Here the CDR3 DNA reads TGTGCCAGCAGCGTAGTAGGCCTAGCGGGAGGATCGCCCGGGGAGCTGTTTTTT. Protein product: CASSVVGLAGGSPGELFF. The chain couples TRBV9 to TRBJ2-2, with 11 bases fitting TRBD2. Germline assignment: CDR1 SGDLS and CDR2 YYNGEE. The CDR3 consists of 18 residues. J lost 6 bases, V lost 0 bases, and 10 bases had no gene match.

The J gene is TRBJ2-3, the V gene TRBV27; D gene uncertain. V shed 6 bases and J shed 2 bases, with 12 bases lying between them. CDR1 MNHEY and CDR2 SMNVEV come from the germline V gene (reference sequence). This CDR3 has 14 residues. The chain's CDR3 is CASRTPWDTDTQYF. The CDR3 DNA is TGTGCCAGCAGAACACCTTGGGACACAGATACGCAGTATTTT.

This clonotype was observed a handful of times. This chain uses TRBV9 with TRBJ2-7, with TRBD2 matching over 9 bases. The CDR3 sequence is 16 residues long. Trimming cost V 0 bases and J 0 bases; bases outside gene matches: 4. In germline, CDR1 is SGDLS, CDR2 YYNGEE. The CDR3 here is CASSVGLAVSSYEQYF. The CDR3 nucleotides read TGTGCCAGCAGCGTAGGACTAGCGGTTAGCTCCTACGAGCAGTACTTC.

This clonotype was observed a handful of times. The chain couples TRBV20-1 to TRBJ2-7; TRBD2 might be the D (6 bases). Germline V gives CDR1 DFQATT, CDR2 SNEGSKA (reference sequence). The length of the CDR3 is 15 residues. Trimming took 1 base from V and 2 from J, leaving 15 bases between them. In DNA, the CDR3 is TGCAGTGCTAGAGGAGGAGGCGGAGGGGCCTACGAGCAGTACTTC. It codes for CSARGGGGGAYEQYF.

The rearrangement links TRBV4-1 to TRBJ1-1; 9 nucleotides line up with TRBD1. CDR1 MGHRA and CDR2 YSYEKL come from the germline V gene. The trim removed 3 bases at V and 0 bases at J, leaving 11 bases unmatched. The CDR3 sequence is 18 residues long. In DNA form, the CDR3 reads TGCGCCAGCAGCCACCGGACAGGGGATGAAGCTATGAACACTGAAGCTTTCTTT. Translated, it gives CASSHRTGDEAMNTEAFF.

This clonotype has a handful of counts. The CDR3 spells CASSTPGQRFGEQFF. Written as DNA, the CDR3 is TGTGCCAGCAGCACACCGGGACAACGCTTTGGTGAGCAGTTCTTC. The chain joins TRBV11-2 to TRBJ2-1, with D possibly TRBD1 on 6 matching bases. Trimming removed 5 bases from V and 9 bases from J, with 20 bases in between. The germline V gene has CDR1 SGHAT and CDR2 FQNNGV. The CDR3 contains 15 residues.

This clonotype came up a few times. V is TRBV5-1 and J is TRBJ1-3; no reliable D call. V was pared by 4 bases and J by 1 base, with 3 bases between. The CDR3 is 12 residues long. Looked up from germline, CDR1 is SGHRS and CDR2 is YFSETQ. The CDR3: CASSHSGNTIYF. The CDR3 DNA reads TGCGCCAGCAGCCATTCTGGAAACACCATATATTTT.

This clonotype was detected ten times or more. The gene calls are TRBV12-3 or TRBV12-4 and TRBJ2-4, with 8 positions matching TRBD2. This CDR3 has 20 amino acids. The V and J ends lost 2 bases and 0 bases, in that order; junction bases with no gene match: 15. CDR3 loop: CASSLSELAAFSLAKNIQYF. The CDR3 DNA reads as TGTGCCAGCAGTTTATCGGAACTAGCGGCCTTCTCTTTAGCCAAAAACATTCAGTACTTC.

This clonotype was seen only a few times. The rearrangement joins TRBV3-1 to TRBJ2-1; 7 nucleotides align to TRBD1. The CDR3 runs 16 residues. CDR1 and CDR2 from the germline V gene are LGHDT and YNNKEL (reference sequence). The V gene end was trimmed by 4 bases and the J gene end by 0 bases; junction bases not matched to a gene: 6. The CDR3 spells CASSRYTGASYNEQFF. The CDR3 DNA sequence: TGTGCCAGCAGCCGATACACAGGGGCCTCCTACAATGAGCAGTTCTTC.

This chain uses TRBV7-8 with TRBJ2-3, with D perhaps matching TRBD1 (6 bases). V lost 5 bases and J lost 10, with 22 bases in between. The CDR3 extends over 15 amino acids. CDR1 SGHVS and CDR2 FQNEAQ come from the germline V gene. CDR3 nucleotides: TGTGCCAGCAGCCTCGCGGGCAGGGGCGATCTTGCGCAGTATTTT. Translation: CASSLAGRGDLAQYF. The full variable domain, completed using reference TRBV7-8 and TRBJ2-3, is GAGVSQSPRYKVAKRGQDVALRCDPISGHVSLFWYQQALGQGPEFLTYFQNEAQLDKSGLPSDRFFAERPEGSVSTLKIQRTQQEDSAVYLCASSLAGRGDLAQYFGPGTRLTVL.

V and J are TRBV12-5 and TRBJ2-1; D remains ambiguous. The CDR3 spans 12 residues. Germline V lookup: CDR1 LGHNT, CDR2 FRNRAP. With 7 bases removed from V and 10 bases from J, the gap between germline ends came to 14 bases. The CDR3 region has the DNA TGTGCTAGTGCCTCCCTTTATCGCGAGCAGTTCTTC. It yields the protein CASASLYREQFF.

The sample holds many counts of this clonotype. As DNA, the CDR3 is TGTGCCATCGCGGGACTAGCGGGCCGCGCGGGTGGAGGGGAGCAGTTCTTC. Residues: CAIAGLAGRAGGGEQFF. This chain links TRBV10-3 with TRBJ2-1; 12 bases line up with TRBD2. The CDR3 sequence is 17 residues long. CDR1 and CDR2 (germline): ENHRY, SYGVKD. V trimming: 8 bases; J trimming: 10 bases; junction bases outside the gene matches: 18.

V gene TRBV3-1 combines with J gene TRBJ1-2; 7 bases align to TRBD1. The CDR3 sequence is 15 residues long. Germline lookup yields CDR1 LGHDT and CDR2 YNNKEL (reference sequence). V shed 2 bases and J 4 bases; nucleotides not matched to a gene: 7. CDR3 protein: CASSQPGQLVYGYTF. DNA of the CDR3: TGTGCCAGCAGCCAACCGGGACAGCTTGTCTATGGCTACACCTTC.

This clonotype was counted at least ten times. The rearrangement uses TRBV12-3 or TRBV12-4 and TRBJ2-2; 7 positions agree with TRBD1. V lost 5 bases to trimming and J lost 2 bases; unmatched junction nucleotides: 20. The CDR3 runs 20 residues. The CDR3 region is CASSPSGFLGQKPNTGELFF. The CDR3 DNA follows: TGTGCCAGCAGTCCCAGCGGATTCCTGGGACAGAAACCTAACACCGGGGAGCTGTTTTTT.

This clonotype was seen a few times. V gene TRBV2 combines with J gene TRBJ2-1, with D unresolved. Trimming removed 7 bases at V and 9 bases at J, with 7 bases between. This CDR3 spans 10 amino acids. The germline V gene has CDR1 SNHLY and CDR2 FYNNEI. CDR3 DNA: TGTGCCAGCACGTCCGGTGAGCAGTTCTTC. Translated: CASTSGEQFF. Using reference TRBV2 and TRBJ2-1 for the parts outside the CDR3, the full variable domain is EPEVTQTPSHQVTQMGQEVILRCVPISNHLYFYWYRQILGQKVEFLVSFYNNEISEKSEIFDDQFSVERPDGSNFTLKIRSTKLEDSAMYFCASTSGEQFFGPGTRLTVL.

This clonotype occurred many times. The CDR3 nucleotides are TGTGCCAGCAGCCGGGACAGGGTTATGAACACTGAAGCTTTCTTT. Its protein is CASSRDRVMNTEAFF. This chain connects TRBV12-3 or TRBV12-4 to TRBJ1-1; 9 bases line up with TRBD1. Unmatched junction bases numbered 5, after V lost 6 bases and J lost 0 bases. The CDR3 has 15 amino acids.

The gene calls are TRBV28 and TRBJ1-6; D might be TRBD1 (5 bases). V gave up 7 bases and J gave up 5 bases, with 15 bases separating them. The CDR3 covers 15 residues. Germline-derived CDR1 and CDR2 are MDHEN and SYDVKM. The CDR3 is CASTLTGGNNSPLHF. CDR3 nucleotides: TGTGCCAGCACCCTCACCGGGGGAAATAATTCACCCCTCCACTTT.

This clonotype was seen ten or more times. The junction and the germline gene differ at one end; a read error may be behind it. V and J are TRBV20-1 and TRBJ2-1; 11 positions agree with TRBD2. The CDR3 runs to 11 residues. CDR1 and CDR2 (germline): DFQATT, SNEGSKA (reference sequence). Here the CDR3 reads CSARKPGLAEF. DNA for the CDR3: TGCAGTGCTAGGAAACCGGGACTAGCGGAGTTC.

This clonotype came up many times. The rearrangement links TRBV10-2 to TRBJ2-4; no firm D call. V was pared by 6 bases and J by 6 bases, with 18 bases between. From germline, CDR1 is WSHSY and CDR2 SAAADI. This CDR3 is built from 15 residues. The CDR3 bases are TGCGCCAGCAGACCCTGGGTAAGGGAAGGAAACATTCAGTACTTC. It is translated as CASRPWVREGNIQYF.

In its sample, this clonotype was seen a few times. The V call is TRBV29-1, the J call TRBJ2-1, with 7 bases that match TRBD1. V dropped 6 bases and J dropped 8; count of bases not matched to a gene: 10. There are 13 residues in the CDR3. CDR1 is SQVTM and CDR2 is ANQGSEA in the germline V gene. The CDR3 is CSVEGDRDYEQFF. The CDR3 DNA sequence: TGCAGCGTCGAGGGAGACAGGGATTATGAGCAGTTCTTC.

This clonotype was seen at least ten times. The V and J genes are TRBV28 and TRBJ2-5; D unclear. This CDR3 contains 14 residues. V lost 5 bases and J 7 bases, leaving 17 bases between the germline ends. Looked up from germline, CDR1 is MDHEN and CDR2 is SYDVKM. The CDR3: CASSVVRLLATQYF. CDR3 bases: TGTGCCAGCAGTGTTGTCCGTTTGCTGGCGACCCAGTACTTC. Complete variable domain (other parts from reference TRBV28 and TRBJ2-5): DVKVTQSSRYLVKRTGEKVFLECVQDMDHENMFWYRQDPGLGLRLIYFSYDVKMKEKGDIPEGYSVSREKKERFSLILESASTNQTSMYLCASSVVRLLATQYFGPGTRLLVL.

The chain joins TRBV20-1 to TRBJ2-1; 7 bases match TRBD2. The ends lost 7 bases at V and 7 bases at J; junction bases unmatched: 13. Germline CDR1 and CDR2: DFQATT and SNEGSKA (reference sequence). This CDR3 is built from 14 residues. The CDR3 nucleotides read TGCAGTGGCAAGGTGGGAGGGCCGGGTAATGAGCAGTTCTTC. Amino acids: CSGKVGGPGNEQFF.